This is a list of T cell receptor beta chains from one sample in a study of blood T cell repertoires in COVID-19. Profiling relied on immunoSEQ multiplex PCR, and the TCRdb table lists in-frame clones only, not all of them. The sample lists more than 150,000 clones, approximately 88% occurring once. Sequenced: peripheral blood. The source of these receptors is a man younger than 35 with active or convalescent COVID-19. CDR3s include the opening cysteine and the closing phenylalanine or tryptophan. Fields, in order: V gene, clone size, D gene, J gene, CDR3 protein, CDR3 DNA. D genes are given only for firm matches. Clone sizes are given selectively: once, few, many, or a class where the clone is expanded.

TRBV18	.	.	TRBJ2-1	CASWRGGSYNEQFF	TGTGCCAGCTGGAGGGGCGGATCCTACAATGAGCAGTTCTTC
TRBV21-1	few	.	TRBJ1-1	CASSKGGLGTEAFF	TGTGCCAGCAGCAAAGGAGGGCTGGGCACTGAAGCTTTCTTT
TRBV10-1	.	.	TRBJ2-2	CASSEQATGELFF	TGCGCCAGCAGTGAACAGGCCACCGGGGAGCTGTTTTTT
TRBV5-1	once	TRBD2	TRBJ2-3	CASSFGLAAPSTDTQYF	TGCGCCAGCAGCTTCGGACTAGCGGCTCCCTCCACAGATACGCAGTATTTT
TRBV30	.	.	TRBJ1-1	CAWSGQTNTEAFF	TGTGCCTGGAGTGGACAGACGAACACTGAAGCTTTCTTT
TRBV18	many	.	TRBJ2-7	CASSPRRAGEQYF	TGTGCCAGCTCACCAAGGAGAGCCGGCGAGCAGTACTTC
TRBV18	once	TRBD1	TRBJ1-2	CASSVDRGPTRDYTF	TGTGCCAGCTCAGTGGACAGGGGCCCCACGAGAGACTACACCTTC
TRBV3-1/TRBV3-2	.	.	TRBJ2-7	CASSQVSGISYEQYF	TGTGCCAGCAGCCAAGTAAGCGGAATATCCTACGAGCAGTACTTC
TRBV9	once	TRBD2	TRBJ2-3	CASGTAGLAGGLSTDTQYF	TGTGCCAGCGGGACAGCGGGACTAGCGGGAGGCCTAAGCACAGATACGCAGTATTTT
TRBV7-2	.	.	TRBJ2-5	CASSTRGVGETQYF	TGTGCCAGCAGCACCCGCGGGGTGGGGGAGACCCAGTACTTC
TRBV15	.	.	TRBJ2-1	CATSGGRYNEQFF	TGTGCCACCAGCGGAGGGAGGTACAATGAGCAGTTCTTC